Below are 19 T cell receptor beta chains sequenced from a single sample in a study of shared clonotypes between healthy human individuals. TCRdb's table, derived via immunoSEQ multiplex PCR, lists solely in-frame clones and lacks some. Here the sample spans a few hundred thousand clones, roughly three quarters being singletons. The material sequenced was PBMCs. All receptors derive from a woman aged 40 to 55 in good health. Some clones in this sample may be carry-over from other donors' samples.

The V call is TRBV5-4, the J call TRBJ2-7, with TRBD1 matching over 12 bases. V lost 0 bases to trimming and J lost 7 bases; unmatched junction nucleotides: 5. Germline lookup yields CDR1 SGHNT and CDR2 YYREEE (reference sequence). This CDR3 region has 15 residues. CDR3 region: CASSLAGQGAWEQYF. CDR3 DNA: TGTGCCAGCAGCTTGGCGGGACAGGGGGCGTGGGAGCAGTACTTC.

V gene TRBV7-3 combines with J gene TRBJ2-7; the D is unclear. From germline, CDR1 is SGHTA and CDR2 FQGTGA. Deletions cut 5 bases from V and 3 bases from J, with 14 bases between. This CDR3 comprises 14 residues. CDR3: CASSPEPGDYEQYF. The CDR3 DNA follows: TGTGCCAGCAGCCCCGAGCCAGGAGACTACGAGCAGTACTTC.

J is TRBJ2-1 and V is TRBV9, with D possibly matching TRBD2 (5 bases). CDR1 is SGDLS and CDR2 is YYNGEE in the germline V gene. Trimming left V 0 bases short and J 4 bases short, with 14 bases between. The CDR3 runs to 16 residues. CDR3 sequence: CASSVGGGLHYNEQFF. The CDR3 nucleotides are TGTGCCAGCAGCGTAGGCGGAGGACTCCATTACAATGAGCAGTTCTTC. Complete variable domain (other parts from reference TRBV9 and TRBJ2-1): DSGVTQTPKHLITATGQRVTLRCSPRSGDLSVYWYQQSLDQGLQFLIQYYNGEERAKGNILERFSAQQFPDLHSELNLSSLELGDSALYFCASSVGGGLHYNEQFFGPGTRLTVL.

This clone was picked up many times. Other DNA sequences from this sample encode an identical CDR3 as well. The chain combines TRBV5-1 with TRBJ2-7; 10 bases match TRBD1. The CDR3 sequence is 14 residues long. Germline CDR1 is SGHRS and CDR2 is YFSETQ. The ends lost 3 bases at V and 1 base at J; junction bases unmatched: 1. CDR3 sequence (DNA): TGCGCCAGCAGCTCGGGACAGGGGTCCTACGAGCAGTACTTC. Translation gives CASSSGQGSYEQYF.

CDR3 in amino acids: CASSRTRIYLDEQFF. CDR3 in DNA: TGTGCCAGCAGCCGGACTAGAATATACCTCGATGAGCAGTTCTTC. The rearrangement uses TRBV6-5 and TRBJ2-7; 7 nucleotides line up with TRBD2. The DNA end is a closer match to TRBJ2-1, so the J assignment may be wrong. This CDR3 has 15 residues. The germline CDR1 and CDR2 sequences are MNHEY and SVGAGI.

The chain employs TRBV6-5 and TRBJ2-3; D uncertain. CDR1 MNHEY and CDR2 SVGAGI come from the germline V gene. This CDR3 is built from 15 residues. V was pared by 0 bases and J by 0 bases, with 7 bases between. This CDR3 reads CASSYSWSSTDTQYF. For the CDR3, the DNA is TGTGCCAGCAGTTACTCTTGGTCTAGCACAGATACGCAGTATTTT.

The rearrangement links TRBV7-2 to TRBJ1-4; 9 bases align to TRBD1. The CDR3 totals 15 residues. Losses at the gene ends were 4 bases for V and 6 bases for J; bases not matched to a gene: 6. Germline V gene lookup returns CDR1 SGHTA and CDR2 FQGNSA. CDR3 protein: CASSWGDRDHEKLFF. The CDR3 region has the DNA TGTGCCAGCAGCTGGGGGGACAGGGACCATGAAAAACTGTTTTTT.

This clone was observed a single time. The chain has TRBV19 and TRBJ2-1, with D possibly being TRBD1 or TRBD2 (5 bases each). CDR3 length: 12 residues. V shed 9 bases and J shed 15 bases, with 21 bases lying between them. Germline V gene data show CDR1 as LNHDA and CDR2 as SQIVND (reference sequence). CDR3 sequence: CASSTDWGSPFF. Here the CDR3 DNA reads TGTGCCAGCTCTACCGATTGGGGGAGTCCGTTCTTC.

This clone was seen a handful of times. The genes are TRBV28 and TRBJ2-5, with 8 bases fitting TRBD2. CDR3 size: 15 residues. Germline CDR1 reads MDHEN; CDR2 reads SYDVKM. The V segment lost 3 bases and the J segment 0 bases; nucleotides outside the gene matches: 3. In nucleotides, the CDR3 is TGTGCCAGCAGTTTCCCTAGCGGGTACCAAGAGACCCAGTACTTC. Residues: CASSFPSGYQETQYF.

The rearrangement links TRBV7-8 to TRBJ2-7, with 8 bases identical to TRBD1. This CDR3 contains 14 residues. V was clipped by 5 bases and J by 6 bases; unmatched bases: 9. The germline V gene encodes CDR1 SGHVS and CDR2 FQNEAQ. CDR3 nucleotide sequence: TGTGCCAGCAGCCCGGGACAGGAGACGAGCGAGCAGTACTTC. Its translation: CASSPGQETSEQYF.

The table lists this clone with many counts. The same CDR3 can be traced to other DNA sequences in this sample. This chain connects TRBV7-3 to TRBJ2-5; 11 bases are a match to TRBD2. Germline CDR1 reads SGHTA; CDR2 reads FQGTGA. CDR3 size: 15 residues. J gave up 5 bases and V 2 bases, and 4 bases lay outside the gene matches. CDR3: CASSLGLAGGETQYF. The CDR3 DNA reads TGTGCCAGCAGCTTAGGGCTAGCGGGAGGTGAGACCCAGTACTTC.

This clone showed up many times. This rearrangement joins TRBV29-1 to TRBJ2-1; the match to TRBD1 covers 10 bases. CDR3 length: 15 residues. Germline CDR1 SQVTM, CDR2 ANQGSEA. V was clipped by 7 bases and J by 0 bases; unmatched bases: 6. The CDR3 reads CSANRQGASYNEQFF. The CDR3 DNA follows: TGCAGCGCAAACCGACAGGGGGCCTCCTACAATGAGCAGTTCTTC.

The V call is TRBV18, the J call TRBJ2-7; perhaps TRBD2 as D (5 bases). The germline CDR1 and CDR2 sequences are KGHSH and LQKENI. The germline V and J ends were trimmed by 5 bases and 4 bases, with 9 bases remaining between them. The CDR3 spans 12 residues. Here the CDR3 DNA reads TGTGCCAGCTCAGGACTGCCGTACGAGCAGTACTTC. This sequence encodes CASSGLPYEQYF.

This sequence joins TRBV28 and TRBJ2-7; no clear D gene. The length of the CDR3 is 13 residues. The germline V gene encodes CDR1 MDHEN and CDR2 SYDVKM. Trimming took 7 bases from V and 4 from J, leaving 14 bases between them. Here the CDR3 reads CASTTNLGYEQYF. In DNA, the CDR3 is TGTGCCAGCACCACCAACCTGGGTTACGAGCAGTACTTC.

The V gene is TRBV18, the J gene TRBJ2-2, with unresolved D. The length of the CDR3 is 14 residues. Trimming took off 1 base at V and 2 bases at J, with 5 bases between the two ends. Germline values: CDR1 KGHSH, CDR2 LQKENI. CDR3 in amino acids: CASSPQGNTGELFF. DNA for the CDR3: TGTGCCAGCTCACCACAGGGAAACACCGGGGAGCTGTTTTTT. Full variable domain (remainder filled in from reference TRBV18 and TRBJ2-2): NAGVMQNPRHLVRRRGQEARLRCSPMKGHSHVYWYRQLPEEGLKFMVYLQKENIIDESGMPKERFSAEFPKEGPSILRIQQVVRGDSAAYFCASSPQGNTGELFFGEGSRLTVL.

The rearrangement links TRBV5-4 to TRBJ2-1; 14 nucleotides agree with TRBD2. Germline lookup yields CDR1 SGHNT and CDR2 YYREEE (reference sequence). V dropped 4 bases and J dropped 4; count of bases not matched to a gene: 10. This CDR3 region has 18 residues. CDR3 in amino acids: CASSPGTSGSGGYNEQFF. The CDR3 bases are TGTGCCAGCAGCCCCGGGACTAGCGGGAGTGGAGGGTACAATGAGCAGTTCTTC.

This clone was seen only a few times. The J gene is TRBJ2-7, the V gene TRBV7-9; perhaps TRBD1 as D (5 bases). This CDR3 contains 12 residues. Trimming took 7 bases from V and 6 from J, leaving 13 bases between them. Germline CDR1 reads SEHNR; CDR2 reads FQNEAQ (reference sequence). In DNA form, the CDR3 reads TGTGCCAGCACAACACAGGCAGCCGAGCAGTACTTC. Encoded protein: CASTTQAAEQYF.

This clone was detected only a few times. This chain joins TRBV19 and TRBJ1-3; D gene uncertain. Trimming shortened V by 2 bases and J by 0 bases, and 11 bases separated the two germline ends. From germline, CDR1 is LNHDA and CDR2 SQIVND (reference sequence). The CDR3 contains 16 residues. The DNA of the CDR3 is TGTGCCAGTAGTATATCCGGCAAAGCCTCTGGAAACACCATATATTTT. Translating it yields CASSISGKASGNTIYF.

V gene TRBV7-8 combines with J gene TRBJ2-7, with 7 bases that match TRBD1. Trimming took 7 bases from V and 3 from J; bases not matched to a gene: 3. The CDR3 sequence is 12 residues long. The germline V gene has CDR1 SGHVS and CDR2 FQNEAQ. The CDR3 loop is CASTRQGYEQYF. The CDR3 DNA sequence: TGTGCCAGCACCCGACAGGGCTACGAGCAGTACTTC.